The T cell receptor (beta chain) under discussion was sequenced for a study of T cells in Graves' hyperthyroidism and ophthalmopathy. Broader study findings: Before onset, ophthalmopathy was predicted by the model a median roughly 6.8 months earlier. Among clonotypes expanded in thyroid above 0.001, most were also found in blood.

Amplification of TCR beta CDR3 regions was performed using RNA transcripts as template. A set of HTBI primers served as the primers for a first-round RT-PCR of the TCR CDR3. MiXCR, applied by TCRdb to the multiplex PCR reads, yields one record per CDR3 protein. This table has a few hundred thousand distinct CDR3 sequences, 46% appearing once. This clonotype was observed many times. Its antigen is unidentified. Germline V gives CDR1 PRHDT, CDR2 FYEKMQ (reference sequence). CDR3 length: 15 amino acids. V trimming: 5 bases; J trimming: 2 bases; junction bases outside the gene matches: 9. Aged 18 to 65, the patients had hyperthyroidism that was newly diagnosed and had lasted under 2 months. Exclusions: uncontrolled infection, other autoimmune disease, pregnancy, lactation.

The rearrangement joins TRBV13 to TRBJ2-7, with 7 bases aligning to TRBD2. Material for sequencing was peripheral blood or thyroid tissue (not recorded which). The sequence derives from a woman aged 18-29 years with Graves' hyperthyroidism. The CDR3: CASSHQLGGAYEQYF. CDR3 in DNA: TGTGCCAGCAGCCACCAGCTGGGAGGGGCCTACGAGCAGTACTTC.